The 27 T cell receptor beta chains below all came from one sample that was sequenced in a study of regulatory T cells in long-lasting Graves disease. Sequencing libraries for TCR beta were prepared with iRepertoire HTBI primers and Arm-PCR of CDR3 regions. MiXCR, run by TCRdb on the multiplex PCR reads, gives a single entry per CDR3 protein. This table holds more than 300,000 distinct CDR3 sequences, approximately 25% found once. The sample's time point: persistent/refractory GD, antithyroid drugs over 5 years with positive TRAb. RNA isolated from PBMCs was used to make the TCR library. The sequences come from peripheral blood mononuclear cells (PBMCs), collected when the disease was refractory, from a patient treated with antithyroid drugs. These receptor sequences come from a woman aged 40 to 50 with Graves disease.

Turning to this clonotype: This is likely an artifact of a read error, given a far larger clone one base away. The rearrangement joins TRBV7-2 to TRBJ2-2; the D gene is possibly TRBD2 (6 bases). CDR1 is SGHTA and CDR2 is FQGNSA in the germline V gene. This CDR3 comprises 19 residues. The DNA of the CDR3 is TGTGCCAGCAACTTAGAAATTCCTGGGACTTCCATTTTCACCGGGGAGCTGTTTTTT. Translated, it gives CASNLEIPGTSIFTGELFF.

CDR3 region: CASSRSGSTDTQYF. In DNA form, the CDR3 reads TGTGCCAGCAGCCGTAGCGGTAGCACAGATACGCAGTATTTT. The rearrangement joins TRBV7-3 to TRBJ2-3; the D gene is possibly TRBD2 (6 bases). The V gene's germline CDR1 is SGHTA and CDR2 FQGTGA. Trimming cost V 5 bases and J 0 bases, with 9 bases left between them. The CDR3 contains 14 residues.

This clonotype was counted many times. The chain links TRBV12-3 or TRBV12-4 to TRBJ1-5; D ambiguous. Trimming removed 10 bases at V and 5 bases at J, with 6 bases between. This CDR3 region has 10 residues. CDR3 amino acids: CATRDQPQHF. For the CDR3, the DNA is TGTGCCACCCGAGATCAGCCCCAGCATTTT.

With respect to this clonotype: A much larger clone lies one base from this, so it may be a read error. The chain joins TRBV15 to TRBJ1-4; D is undetermined. The CDR3 has 15 amino acids. Germline V CDR1 and CDR2: LNHNV, YYDKDF (reference sequence). The V and J ends lost 0 bases and 6 bases respectively, with 11 bases between them. CDR3 nucleotide sequence: TGTGCCACCAGCAGAGACCTCTCCCCAGATGAAAAACTGTTTTTT. As protein: CATSRDLSPDEKLFF. Looking up the rest from reference TRBV15 and TRBJ1-4 gives the full variable domain: DAMVIQNPRYQVTQFGKPVTLSCSQTLNHNVMYWYQQKSSQAPKLLFHYYDKDFNNEADTPDNFQSRRPNTSFCFLDIRSPGLGDTAMYLCATSRDLSPDEKLFFGSGTQLSVL.

This clonotype was found many times. The chain is built from TRBV7-8 and TRBJ2-7; 12 bases are shared with TRBD2. Germline CDR1 is SGHVS and CDR2 is FQNEAQ. This CDR3 comprises 15 residues. V dropped 4 bases and J dropped 3; count of bases not matched to a gene: 4. CDR3 nucleotide sequence: TGTGCCAGCAGCTCCGGGACTAGCGGGTTCTACGAGCAGTACTTC. This encodes CASSSGTSGFYEQYF.

This clonotype was seen ten or more times. The chain is built from TRBV2 and TRBJ2-5; a possible D gene is TRBD1 (8 bases). The V end was cut by 4 bases, the J end by 7 bases, with 13 bases between. This CDR3 has 13 amino acids. The germline V gene has CDR1 SNHLY and CDR2 FYNNEI. CDR3 sequence: CASSGNRGGTQYF. DNA of the CDR3: TGTGCCAGCAGTGGAAACAGGGGGGGGACCCAGTACTTC.

This clonotype was counted many times. The chain joins TRBV19 to TRBJ2-2; possibly TRBD2 for D (5 bases). Trimming shortened V by 5 bases and J by 2 bases, and 15 bases separated the two germline ends. Germline V CDR1 and CDR2: LNHDA, SQIVND (reference sequence). The CDR3 extends over 16 amino acids. The CDR3 region is CASSGEGPPNTGELFF. In DNA form, the CDR3 reads TGTGCCAGTAGTGGCGAGGGTCCCCCTAACACCGGGGAGCTGTTTTTT. Together with reference TRBV19 and TRBJ2-2, the CDR3 gives the full variable domain: DGGITQSPKYLFRKEGQNVTLSCEQNLNHDAMYWYRQDPGQGLRLIYYSQIVNDFQKGDIAEGYSVSREKKESFPLTVTSAQKNPTAFYLCASSGEGPPNTGELFFGEGSRLTVL.

At least ten counts were recorded for this clonotype. The V call is TRBV28, the J call TRBJ2-5; D gene unclear. There are 13 residues in the CDR3. Germline CDR1 is MDHEN and CDR2 is SYDVKM. V was clipped by 9 bases and J by 5 bases, with 16 bases between them. The CDR3 spells CASTHGLLETQYF. The CDR3 DNA follows: TGTGCCAGTACTCACGGCCTATTGGAGACCCAGTACTTC.

This clonotype was observed many times. This sequence joins TRBV28 and TRBJ2-2; D remains ambiguous. V dropped 6 bases and J dropped 7 bases, with 15 bases sitting between them. CDR1 and CDR2 (germline): MDHEN, SYDVKM. The CDR3 covers 14 residues. The CDR3 region has the DNA TGTGCCAGCAGCACTACTACAACCTACGGGGAGCTGTTTTTT. This codes for CASSTTTTYGELFF.

Concerning this clonotype itself: This could be a read error, since a much larger clone is one nucleotide away. This rearrangement joins TRBV11-2 to TRBJ2-7; weak D call: TRBD1 (5 bases). The CDR3 contains 14 residues. Germline V gene data show CDR1 as SGHAT and CDR2 as FQNNGV. V dropped 0 bases and J dropped 6 bases, with 12 bases sitting between them. The DNA for the CDR3 is TGTGCCAGCAGCTTAGAACCCAGGGCCTGCGAGCAGTACTTC. This encodes CASSLEPRACEQYF.

This chain uses TRBV28 with TRBJ2-3; no reliable D call. The V end was cut by 4 bases, the J end by 2 bases, with 16 bases between. This CDR3 is built from 16 residues. The germline V gene has CDR1 MDHEN and CDR2 SYDVKM. The CDR3 region is CASSWSFSTLTDTQYF. DNA for the CDR3: TGTGCCAGCAGTTGGTCTTTTTCGACACTCACAGATACGCAGTATTTT.

This chain links TRBV20-1 with TRBJ1-1, with 11 positions matching TRBD1. The CDR3 is 17 residues long. From germline, CDR1 is DFQATT and CDR2 SNEGSKA (reference sequence). The V segment lost 0 bases and the J segment 4 bases; nucleotides outside the gene matches: 10. CDR3 sequence reads: CSAREWTGGNRGTEAFF. The CDR3 nucleotides read TGCAGTGCTAGAGAATGGACAGGGGGCAACCGGGGCACTGAAGCTTTCTTT.

This clonotype was observed many times. The CDR3 DNA sequence: TGTGCCAGCAGTTACCGAGATAGGGCCTTGAACACTGAAGCTTTCTTT. Translated, it gives CASSYRDRALNTEAFF. The V gene is TRBV6-2 or TRBV6-3, the J gene TRBJ1-1; unclear D gene. This CDR3 is 16 amino acids long. The ends were cut back, 2 bases at V and 0 bases at J, with 13 bases in the middle. Germline V CDR1 and CDR2: MNHEY, SVGEGT.

This clonotype was picked up many times. Written as DNA, the CDR3 is TGTGCCAGCACCAGGGGGCAGGACTACGAGCAGTACTTC. Translating gives CASTRGQDYEQYF. The rearrangement uses TRBV12-3 or TRBV12-4 and TRBJ2-7; TRBD1 aligns across 8 bases. The CDR3 totals 13 residues. V was clipped by 7 bases and J by 3 bases; unmatched bases: 5.

This clonotype was counted ten times or more. This chain links TRBV6-1 with TRBJ1-6; the match to TRBD1 covers 7 bases. Unmatched junction bases numbered 4, after V lost 6 bases and J lost 5 bases. CDR3 length: 14 residues. Germline-derived CDR1 and CDR2 are MNHNS and SASEGT. The CDR3 DNA is TGTGCCAGCAGCGGGACAGACAATAATTCACCCCTCCACTTT. Translated: CASSGTDNNSPLHF.

The rearrangement joins TRBV5-1 to TRBJ2-7; a weak D match, TRBD1 (6 bases). Trimming shortened V by 4 bases and J by 9 bases, and 20 bases separated the two germline ends. CDR3 length: 14 residues. Germline-derived CDR1 and CDR2 are SGHRS and YFSETQ. The CDR3 DNA sequence: TGCGCCAGCAGCCGCCGACAGGACCTAGAGACGCAGTACTTC. It translates to CASSRRQDLETQYF.

The chain joins TRBV5-1 to TRBJ1-3, with D uncertain. The germline V gene has CDR1 SGHRS and CDR2 YFSETQ. CDR3 size: 14 residues. V lost 5 bases to trimming and J lost 0 bases, with 9 bases between them. The CDR3 DNA sequence: TGCGCCAGCAGGTCAACAGACTCTGGAAACACCATATATTTT. Protein sequence: CASRSTDSGNTIYF.

This clonotype was observed a handful of times. This chain links TRBV6-1 with TRBJ2-7; the D gene is possibly TRBD1 (6 bases). V was cut by 2 bases and J by 7 bases, with 21 bases left in between. Germline V CDR1 and CDR2: MNHNS, SASEGT. The CDR3 length is 16 residues. The CDR3, as DNA: TGTGCCAGCAGTGAACCCCTGAACTCAGGGGATGGAGAGCAGTACTTC. Its protein is CASSEPLNSGDGEQYF.

This clonotype turned up a few times. The rearrangement joins TRBV28 to TRBJ2-3; 7 positions match TRBD2. This CDR3 is built from 16 residues. V was pared by 2 bases and J by 0 bases, with 5 bases of the junction left unmatched. Per germline, CDR1 MDHEN and CDR2 SYDVKM. The DNA of the CDR3 is TGTGCCAGCAGTTTAACGGCTAGCGGTAGCACAGATACGCAGTATTTT. This gives the protein CASSLTASGSTDTQYF. The full variable domain, with the rest looked up from reference TRBV28 and TRBJ2-3, is DVKVTQSSRYLVKRTGEKVFLECVQDMDHENMFWYRQDPGLGLRLIYFSYDVKMKEKGDIPEGYSVSREKKERFSLILESASTNQTSMYLCASSLTASGSTDTQYFGPGTRLTVL.

A note on this clonotype: A read error may explain this, as a much larger clone is one base away. The chain carries TRBV6-5 and TRBJ2-7; 7 nucleotides agree with TRBD1. CDR1 is MNHEY, CDR2 SVGAGI, per germline. This CDR3 contains 15 residues. This CDR3 reads CANSYLGTAFYEQYF. The DNA for the CDR3 is TGTGCCAACAGTTACTTGGGGACAGCCTTCTACGAGCAGTACTTC.

This clonotype was seen a few times. CDR3 in amino acids: CASSLAYRQRDSPETQYF. The CDR3 DNA follows: TGTGCCAGCAGCTTAGCATACCGTCAAAGGGACTCCCCGGAGACCCAGTACTTC. This chain links TRBV7-2 with TRBJ2-5; TRBD2 is a possible D gene (6 bases). The CDR3 is 18 residues long. Germline V gives CDR1 SGHTA, CDR2 FQGNSA. Trimming left V 0 bases short and J 5 bases short, with 22 bases between.

A remark on this clonotype: A much larger clone lies a single base off, so this may be a read error. The chain joins TRBV10-3 to TRBJ2-7, with D possibly matching TRBD1 (6 bases). Trimming pared 4 bases from V and 3 bases from J, leaving 16 bases between. CDR1 ENHRY and CDR2 SYGVKD come from the germline V gene. The CDR3 length is 15 residues. The CDR3 here is CAISGGTSNLYEQYF. CDR3 DNA: TGTGCCATCAGTGGAGGGACATCTAACCTCTACGAGCAGTACTTC.

This clonotype was counted only a few times. This chain connects TRBV13 to TRBJ1-2; D is possibly TRBD1 (5 bases). In germline, CDR1 is PRHDT, CDR2 FYEKMQ (reference sequence). Trimming removed 6 bases from V and 6 bases from J, with 20 bases in between. This CDR3 is built from 15 residues. The CDR3 DNA reads as TGTGCCAGCAGTTCCCCCCCGGGGGGGATCGATGGCTACACCTTC. Translated: CASSSPPGGIDGYTF.

This clonotype was counted a few times. V gene TRBV19 combines with J gene TRBJ1-5, with unresolved D. V was pared by 10 bases and J by 0 bases, with 10 bases between. The CDR3 covers 13 residues. Germline V lookup: CDR1 LNHDA, CDR2 SQIVND (reference sequence). CDR3 residues: CATTQYSNQPQHF. Here the CDR3 DNA reads TGTGCCACCACTCAATATAGCAATCAGCCCCAGCATTTT.

This clonotype showed up many times. This chain uses TRBV6-1 with TRBJ2-7; 7 bases align to TRBD1. V lost 6 bases and J lost 3; bases outside the gene matches: 8. The germline V gene encodes CDR1 MNHNS and CDR2 SASEGT. The CDR3 has 14 residues. The CDR3 sequence is CASSRQGTGYEQYF. CDR3 coding DNA: TGTGCCAGCAGCAGACAGGGTACGGGCTACGAGCAGTACTTC.

V gene TRBV6-2 or TRBV6-3 combines with J gene TRBJ2-2, with 8 positions matching TRBD1. The V gene end was trimmed by 4 bases and the J gene end by 4 bases; junction bases not matched to a gene: 5. CDR1 and CDR2 from the germline V gene are MNHEY and SVGEGT. The length of the CDR3 is 15 residues. Written as DNA, the CDR3 is TGTGCCAGCAGTTCTGGACAGGGTTTCACCGGGGAGCTGTTTTTT. It is translated as CASSSGQGFTGELFF.

This clonotype was counted only a few times. CDR3 sequence (DNA): TGCGCCAGCAGCTTGGGCCTAGCGGGAGTTCAACACGAGCAGTACTTC. Amino acids: CASSLGLAGVQHEQYF. This sequence joins TRBV5-1 and TRBJ2-7, with TRBD2 matching 10 bases. Per germline, CDR1 SGHRS and CDR2 YFSETQ. This CDR3 has 16 residues. V dropped 0 bases and J dropped 5; count of bases not matched to a gene: 8.